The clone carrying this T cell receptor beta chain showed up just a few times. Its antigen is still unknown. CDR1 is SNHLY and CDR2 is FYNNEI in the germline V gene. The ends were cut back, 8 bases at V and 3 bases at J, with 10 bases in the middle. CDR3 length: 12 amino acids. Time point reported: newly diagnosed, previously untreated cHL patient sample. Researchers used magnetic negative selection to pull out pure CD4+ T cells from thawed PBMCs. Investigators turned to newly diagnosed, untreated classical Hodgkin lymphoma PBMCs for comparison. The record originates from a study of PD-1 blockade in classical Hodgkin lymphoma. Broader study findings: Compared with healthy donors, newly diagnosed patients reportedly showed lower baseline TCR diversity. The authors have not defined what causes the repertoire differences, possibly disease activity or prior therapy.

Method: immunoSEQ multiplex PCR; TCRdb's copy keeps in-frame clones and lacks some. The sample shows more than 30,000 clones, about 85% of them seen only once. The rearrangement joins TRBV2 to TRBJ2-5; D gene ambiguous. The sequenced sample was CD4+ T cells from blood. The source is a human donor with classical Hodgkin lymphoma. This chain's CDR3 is CASGALKETQYF. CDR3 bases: TGTGCCAGCGGAGCCCTGAAAGAGACCCAGTACTTC.